This T cell receptor (beta chain) was sequenced for a study of STAT5B mutations in CD4+ large granular lymphocyte leukemia (dated by TCRdb to 2021 to 2024). About the investigation overall: Among the healthy controls, the CDR3 'QG' motif was associated with a particular HLA allele. The study compared the TCRbeta repertoires of patients with CD4+ T-cell large granular lymphocyte leukemia against the TCRbeta repertoires of healthy blood donors. Flow cytometry performed on FACSCanto II or FACSVerse showed that the purified fractions had more than 95% purity among lymphocytes. The paper as a whole reports these results and caveats: CD4-sorted patient repertoires appeared more clonal than healthy CD4+ repertoires, and this difference persisted after removing the putative leukemic clones. Data were not HLA-matched; higher clonality in CD4+ versus CD8+ T-LGLL could reflect the relatively small sample size. TRBV06-family usage was enriched among the top patient clones (8/27) compared with healthy controls (2/35). Main leukemic clonotypes were private to each patient, although 25% to 30% of the main leukemic clonotypes were found at low frequency in the non-leukemic repertoires of other patients.

The healthy control group was made up of 40 or so blood donors, and the Finnish Red Cross blood service supplied their buffy coats. All TCR-sequenced material derived from peripheral blood: patient blood samples and healthy donor buffy coats. Peripheral blood mononuclear cells were isolated by Ficoll-Hypaque gradient centrifugation. For the healthy controls, CD4+ cells were obtained from buffy coats by magnetic purification. The Gentra Puregene Cell and Tissue kit was used for genomic DNA extraction, and quantification was performed on a Qubit 2.0 fluorometer. There are 15 amino acids in the CDR3, from cysteine to phenylalanine inclusive. Of all the DNA, just the CDR3 is kept, 45 bases in frame from base 1. Unmatched junction bases come to 7, with V trimmed by 4 bases and J by 3 bases. Via the germline V gene, CDR1 is SGHTA and CDR2 FQGNSA. The immunoSEQ assay at survey resolution was used to sequence TCRbeta rearrangements from genomic DNA. Concerning the study's data processing: A lowest detectable productive clonotype frequency of 2.59 x 10-5 was observed in the TCR sequencing data. Only productive TCRbeta rearrangements, defined as complete and in-frame sequences, were included in the analyses. Sample clonality was computed as Simpson clonality in the immunoSEQ Analyzer version 3.0. Based on frequency, clones were grouped as very rare, small, medium, large (1-20%) or hyperexpanded (>20%). OLGA 1.2.3 estimated generation probabilities, VDJtools produced V-gene circos plots, VDJdb was queried for specificities, and GLIPH identified CDR3 motifs. TCRdb took this table from immuneACCESS and kept in-frame rearrangements with V and J called. Such tables lack part of the clones; where checked against another copy, unresolved V genes explain under half of the gap, and the rest is unexplained. V and J calls and clone size are those listed in that table; D and trimming were worked out from the DNA. The table for this sample lists about 48,000 clones; less than 85% of them were counted only once. The ten top clones hold about 1.5% of the sample.

Details on this clone: Its antigen remains unidentified. The input lacks base qualities; no much larger clone sits a single base away.

The sequenced sample consisted of CD4+ T cells from blood buffy coats. The rearrangement combines TRBV7-2 with TRBJ2-7; 9 junctional bases match TRBD2. This receptor was taken from a human donor in good health. The encoded CDR3 is CASSSEAGGFYEQYF. The nucleotides are TGTGCCAGCAGCTCCGAGGCGGGGGGGTTCTACGAGCAGTACTTC. Here the CDR3 is joined to the reference TRBV7-2 and TRBJ2-7 genes, and the full variable domain is: GAGVSQSPSNKVTEKGKDVELRCDPISGHTALYWYRQSLGQGLEFLIYFQGNSAPDKSGLPSDRFSAERTGGSVSTLTIQRTQQEDSAVYLCASSSEAGGFYEQYFGPGTRLTVT.